Given below is one TCR beta chain in context. This record belongs to a study of blood T cell repertoires in COVID-19. Across the study: Samples came from the United States, Italy and Spain, spanning acute and convalescent COVID-19. The analysed material was cDNA or gDNA that came from T cells, B-cell-depleted T cells, or PBMCs.

The trim removed 1 base at V and 2 bases at J, leaving 2 bases unmatched. CDR1 and CDR2 from the germline V gene are MGHRA and YSYEKL. The CDR3 length is 14 residues. In the source study's methods: Reference gene primers were amplified, and this amplification served to estimate nucleated cell counts. The protocol was immunoSEQ multiplex PCR, while the TCRdb copy is restricted to in-frame clones and leaves out a portion. Clone size and V and J calls were adopted from that table, with D and trimming inferred from the DNA. Of about 80,000 clones in the sample, roughly 86% were seen once. Sequencing used peripheral blood. The chain joins TRBV4-1 to TRBJ2-7, with 7 bases matching TRBD1. The receptor was derived from a human donor in a cohort sampled during active COVID-19. CDR3 sequence (DNA): TGCGCCAGCAGCCAAGGACAGGGCACCTACGAGCAGTACTTC. Its translation: CASSQGQGTYEQYF.